The 23 T cell receptor beta chains below were found in one sample sequenced in a study of T cell responses to AZD1222 COVID-19 vaccine. Using immunoSEQ multiplex PCR, the repertoire was profiled, and TCRdb retains in-frame clones only, with some absent. The sample has about 210,000 clones, approximately 94% seen once. The input for sequencing was peripheral blood, taken 28 days after the second dose of the MenACWY control vaccine. The receptors were gathered from an adult who received the MenACWY meningococcal vaccine as a control.

The chain joins TRBV6-2 or TRBV6-3 to TRBJ1-2, with unresolved D. V was shortened by 5 bases and J by 0 bases, with 10 bases between the two germline ends. The length of the CDR3 is 14 residues. Germline CDR1 MNHEY, CDR2 SVGEGT. The CDR3 region has the DNA TGTGCCAGCAGTGACCCCAGAGCTAACTATGGCTACACCTTC. This translates into CASSDPRANYGYTF.

This chain links TRBV6-2 or TRBV6-3 with TRBJ2-7, with 8 nucleotides matching TRBD2. This CDR3 has 16 amino acids. CDR1 and CDR2 from the germline V gene are MNHEY and SVGEGT. Trimming cost V 2 bases and J 3 bases; bases outside gene matches: 9. CDR3 in amino acids: CASSYRGLAESYEQYF. For the CDR3, the DNA is TGTGCCAGCAGTTACCGAGGACTAGCTGAGAGCTACGAGCAGTACTTC.

The chain employs TRBV9 and TRBJ2-7; D is possibly TRBD2 (6 bases). CDR1 is SGDLS and CDR2 is YYNGEE in the germline V gene. Trimming stripped 0 bases from V and 0 bases from J, with 13 bases between. CDR3 size: 16 residues. CDR3 amino acids: CASSVDGGQSSYEQYF. The CDR3 DNA is TGTGCCAGCAGCGTAGACGGGGGTCAAAGCTCCTACGAGCAGTACTTC. Together with reference TRBV9 and TRBJ2-7, the CDR3 gives the full variable domain: DSGVTQTPKHLITATGQRVTLRCSPRSGDLSVYWYQQSLDQGLQFLIQYYNGEERAKGNILERFSAQQFPDLHSELNLSSLELGDSALYFCASSVDGGQSSYEQYFGPGTRLTVT.

V gene TRBV5-1 combines with J gene TRBJ2-7; 9 bases match TRBD1. Per the germline V gene, CDR1 is SGHRS and CDR2 is YFSETQ. CDR3 length: 16 residues. Trimming took 4 bases from V and 3 from J; bases not matched to a gene: 11. CDR3 sequence reads: CASSLQPGTGLYEQYF. Written as DNA, the CDR3 is TGCGCCAGCAGCCTACAACCCGGGACAGGGCTCTACGAGCAGTACTTC.

Regarding this clone: An end of the junction differs from the germline gene, which may be a read error. This chain connects TRBV2 to TRBJ2-2, with D tentatively TRBD1 or TRBD2 (5 bases each). The CDR3 loop spans 11 amino acids. In germline, CDR1 is SNHLY, CDR2 FYNNEI. The CDR3, as DNA: TGTGCCGGCAGGGACCCCGGGGAGCTGTTTTTT. This gives the protein CAGRDPGELFF. Combining the CDR3 with reference TRBV2 and TRBJ2-2 gives the whole variable domain EPEVTQTPSHQVTQMGQEVILRCVPISNHLYFYWYRQILGQKVEFLVSFYNNEISEKSEIFDDQFSVERPDGSNFTLKIRSTKLEDSAMYFCAGRDPGELFFGEGSRLTVL.

The chain combines TRBV19 with TRBJ2-7; D is unclear. The CDR3 runs 15 residues. Trimming removed 0 bases from V and 3 bases from J, with 12 bases in between. Germline assignment: CDR1 LNHDA and CDR2 SQIVND (reference sequence). CDR3 nucleotides: TGTGCCAGTAGTATAGATCTTACTTCGATCTACGAGCAGTACTTC. It encodes CASSIDLTSIYEQYF.

V and J are TRBV3-1 (or the pseudogene TRBV3-2) and TRBJ2-3, with D perhaps TRBD2 (6 bases). Germline values: CDR1 LGHDT, CDR2 YNNKEL (reference sequence). V gave up 1 base and J gave up 4 bases, with 12 bases separating them. CDR3 size: 15 residues. The DNA for the CDR3 is TGTGCCAGCAGCCAAGGCGGGGTGATCGCAGATACGCAGTATTTT. This codes for CASSQGGVIADTQYF.

V usage is TRBV25-1 and J usage is TRBJ2-7; D is unclear. CDR1 and CDR2 from the germline V gene are MGHDK and SYGVNS. This CDR3 is 14 amino acids long. The V and J ends lost 5 bases and 1 base respectively, with 12 bases between them. CDR3 nucleotides: TGTGCCAGCAGTAGGGCAGCCAGTTCCTACGAGCAGTACTTC. Protein: CASSRAASSYEQYF.

The CDR3 nucleotides read TGCGCCAGCAGCTCACAGGGGGCTGGGGGCTACACCTTC. The encoded protein is CASSSQGAGGYTF. The chain combines TRBV5-1 with TRBJ1-2; 9 nucleotides align to TRBD1. After removal of 3 bases from V and 8 bases from J, the junction contained 5 bases not matched to a gene. CDR1 is SGHRS, CDR2 YFSETQ, per germline. The CDR3 has 13 residues.

This chain links TRBV2 with TRBJ1-4; no firm D call. Trimming removed 8 bases from V and 7 bases from J, with 5 bases in between. This CDR3 spans 10 amino acids. Germline V gene data show CDR1 as SNHLY and CDR2 as FYNNEI. CDR3 sequence (DNA): TGTGCCAGCGACGGTGAAAAACTGTTTTTT. Translated: CASDGEKLFF.

The CDR3 reads CASSTGQGRDTQYF. The CDR3 DNA reads TGCGCCAGCAGCACCGGACAGGGACGGGATACGCAGTATTTT. The rearrangement links TRBV5-1 to TRBJ2-3, with 8 bases matching TRBD1. The CDR3 sequence is 14 residues long. V was pared by 4 bases and J by 6 bases, with 7 bases of the junction left unmatched. CDR1 is SGHRS, CDR2 YFSETQ, per germline.

The chain joins TRBV5-5 to TRBJ2-1, with 7 positions matching TRBD2. After removal of 4 bases from V and 4 bases from J, the junction contained 8 bases not matched to a gene. CDR3 size: 15 residues. The germline V gene has CDR1 SGHKS and CDR2 YYEKEE (reference sequence). The CDR3 DNA reads TGTGCCAGCAGCGAGACTAGCTCAGAGTACAATGAGCAGTTCTTC. This translates into CASSETSSEYNEQFF.

The rearrangement links TRBV5-4 to TRBJ2-7; no clear D gene. Germline CDR1 SGHNT, CDR2 YYREEE (reference sequence). The CDR3 length is 13 residues. V lost 0 bases, J lost 2 bases, and 6 bases lay in between. The CDR3 sequence is CASSLGRTYEQYF. CDR3 sequence (DNA): TGTGCCAGCAGCTTGGGACGTACCTACGAGCAGTACTTC. Supplemented by reference TRBV5-4 and TRBJ2-7, the full variable domain reads ETGVTQSPTHLIKTRGQQVTLRCSSQSGHNTVSWYQQALGQGPQFIFQYYREEENGRGNFPPRFSGLQFPNYSSELNVNALELDDSALYLCASSLGRTYEQYFGPGTRLTVT.

The chain carries TRBV29-1 and TRBJ2-7; unclear D gene. Germline CDR1 and CDR2: SQVTM and ANQGSEA. There are 13 residues in the CDR3. Trimming removed 0 bases from V and 1 base from J, with 7 bases in between. The CDR3: CSVEESRSYEQYF. CDR3 DNA sequence: TGCAGCGTTGAAGAATCCAGGTCCTACGAGCAGTACTTC.

As regards this clone: Other DNA sequences in this specimen translate into the identical CDR3. V and J are TRBV27 and TRBJ2-7; 8 nucleotides line up with TRBD1. V lost 2 bases and J lost 3; bases outside the gene matches: 3. Germline CDR1 and CDR2: MNHEY and SMNVEV (reference sequence). This CDR3 contains 14 residues. The CDR3 nucleotides are TGTGCCAGCAGTTTACGACAGGGGAGCTACGAGCAGTACTTC. Its protein is CASSLRQGSYEQYF.

This chain links TRBV6-2 or TRBV6-3 with TRBJ2-3; a possible D gene is TRBD2 (6 bases). The CDR3 has 16 residues. Trimming took off 3 bases at V and 0 bases at J, with 13 bases between the two ends. Germline V gives CDR1 MNHEY, CDR2 SVGEGT. The DNA of the CDR3 is TGTGCCAGCAGTTATGGGGGGAGTGCTAGCACAGATACGCAGTATTTT. As protein: CASSYGGSASTDTQYF.

J is TRBJ2-7 and V is TRBV11-3; D is unclear. The CDR3 contains 12 residues. V was clipped by 9 bases and J by 3 bases, with 12 bases between them. Germline assignment: CDR1 SGHNT and CDR2 YENEEA. CDR3 amino acids: CARSPHYYEQYF. The CDR3 DNA reads as TGTGCCAGGTCCCCCCACTACTACGAGCAGTACTTC.

The chain links TRBV21-1 to TRBJ2-3; the table names TRBD2, a call not compared with the DNA. TRBV21-1 is a documented pseudogene. The CDR3 loop spans 16 amino acids. The CDR3 here is CASSPLGGASTDTQYF. DNA of the CDR3: TGTGCCAGCAGCCCACTGGGCGGGGCGAGCACAGATACGCAGTATTTT.

The CDR3 protein is CASSLDRTASPLHF. CDR3 nucleotides: TGTGCCAGCAGTTTAGACAGGACTGCTTCACCCCTCCACTTT. The chain uses TRBV27 and TRBJ1-6; possible D gene TRBD1, 6 bases. CDR3 size: 14 residues. Germline V gene data show CDR1 as MNHEY and CDR2 as SMNVEV (reference sequence). V dropped 2 bases and J dropped 9 bases, with 11 bases sitting between them.

The chain carries TRBV19 and TRBJ1-2; a possible D gene is TRBD1 (5 bases). Trimming removed 6 bases at V and 7 bases at J, with 21 bases between. Per germline, CDR1 LNHDA and CDR2 SQIVND (reference sequence). The CDR3 has 15 amino acids. CDR3 sequence: CASRTLGRSQGGYTF. The CDR3 nucleotides read TGTGCCAGTAGAACCCTGGGACGGAGCCAGGGTGGCTACACCTTC.

V is TRBV7-8 and J is TRBJ1-5; TRBD1 is a possible D gene (6 bases). Germline CDR1 and CDR2: SGHVS and FQNEAQ. V lost 5 bases, J lost 2 bases, and 10 bases lay in between. The CDR3 is made up of 14 amino acids. The CDR3 loop is CASSGRQGNQPQHF. The CDR3 DNA follows: TGTGCCAGCAGCGGTCGACAGGGCAATCAGCCCCAGCATTTT.

The rearrangement links TRBV7-9 to TRBJ2-1; D remains ambiguous. V lost 5 bases and J lost 10, with 24 bases in between. CDR3 length: 16 amino acids. The V gene's germline CDR1 is SEHNR and CDR2 FQNEAQ (reference sequence). The CDR3 spells CASSDIVWAANEEQFF. The CDR3 DNA is TGTGCCAGCAGCGATATTGTTTGGGCAGCCAATGAGGAGCAGTTCTTC.

The rearrangement joins TRBV2 to TRBJ1-5; D gene uncertain. V shed 7 bases and J shed 3 bases, with 16 bases lying between them. Germline loops: CDR1 SNHLY, CDR2 FYNNEI. The CDR3 runs 15 residues. CDR3 residues: CASTRLAGVNQPQHF. The CDR3 DNA is TGTGCCAGCACCCGCCTGGCGGGCGTCAATCAGCCCCAGCATTTT.